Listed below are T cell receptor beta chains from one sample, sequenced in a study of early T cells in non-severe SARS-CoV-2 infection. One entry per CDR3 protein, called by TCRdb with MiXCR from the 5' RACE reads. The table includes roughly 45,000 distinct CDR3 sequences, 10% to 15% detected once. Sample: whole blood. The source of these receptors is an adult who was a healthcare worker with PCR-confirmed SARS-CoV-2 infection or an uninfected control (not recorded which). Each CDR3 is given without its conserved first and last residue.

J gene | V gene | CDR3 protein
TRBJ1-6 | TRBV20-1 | SAREDRASSYNSPLH
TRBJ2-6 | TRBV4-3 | ASRQDNSGANVLT
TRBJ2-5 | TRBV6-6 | ASSYSIIGRQTQY
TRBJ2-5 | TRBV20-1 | SARGSLAGGPNGETQY
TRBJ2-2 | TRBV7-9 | ASSPQGLVNTGELF
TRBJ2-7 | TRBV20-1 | SAGRDSYEQY
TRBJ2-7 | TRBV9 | ASSAEAGQGPYEQY
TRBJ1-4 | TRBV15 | ATSSPPDNEKLF
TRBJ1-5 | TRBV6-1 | ASRVTNSNQPQH
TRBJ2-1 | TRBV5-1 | ASRRTSGRPNEQF
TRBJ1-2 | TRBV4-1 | ASSSSGVYGYT
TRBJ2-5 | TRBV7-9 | ASSLAVRGGRETQY
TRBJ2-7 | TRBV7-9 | ASSPTGGYEQY
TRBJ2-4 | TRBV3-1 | ASSPRQGLLKNIQY
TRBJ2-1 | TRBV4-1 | ASSQVANRGSYNEQF
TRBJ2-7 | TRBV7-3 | ASSLGREQY
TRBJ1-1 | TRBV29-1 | SVEGTTEAF
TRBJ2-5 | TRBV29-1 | SVDGGGKTQY
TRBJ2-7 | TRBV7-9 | ASSLAQGDYEQY
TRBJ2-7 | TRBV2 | ASKTGTGLLYEQY
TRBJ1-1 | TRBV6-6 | ASSYSMGGSTEAF
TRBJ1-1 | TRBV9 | ASSVDPGGTEAF
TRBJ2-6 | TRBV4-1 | ASSQGSGSVKSGANVLT
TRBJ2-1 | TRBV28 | ASSPLAEQF
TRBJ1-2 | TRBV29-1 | SVEDQRGRNGYT
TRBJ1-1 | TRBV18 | ASSPGTGGAEAF
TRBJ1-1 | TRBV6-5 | ASSSGDTEAF
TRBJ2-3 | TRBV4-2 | ASGPSVVQY
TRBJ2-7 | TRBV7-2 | ASSRSYSYEQY
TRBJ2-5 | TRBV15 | ATSRDRPRGSLETQY
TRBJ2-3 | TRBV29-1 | SVEETTRAEV
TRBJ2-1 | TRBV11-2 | ASSRDRYEQF
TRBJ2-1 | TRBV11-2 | ASSSFGSGRAFNEQF
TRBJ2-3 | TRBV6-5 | ASSYNPYSTDTQY
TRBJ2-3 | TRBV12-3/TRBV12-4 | ASSHGTNTDTQY